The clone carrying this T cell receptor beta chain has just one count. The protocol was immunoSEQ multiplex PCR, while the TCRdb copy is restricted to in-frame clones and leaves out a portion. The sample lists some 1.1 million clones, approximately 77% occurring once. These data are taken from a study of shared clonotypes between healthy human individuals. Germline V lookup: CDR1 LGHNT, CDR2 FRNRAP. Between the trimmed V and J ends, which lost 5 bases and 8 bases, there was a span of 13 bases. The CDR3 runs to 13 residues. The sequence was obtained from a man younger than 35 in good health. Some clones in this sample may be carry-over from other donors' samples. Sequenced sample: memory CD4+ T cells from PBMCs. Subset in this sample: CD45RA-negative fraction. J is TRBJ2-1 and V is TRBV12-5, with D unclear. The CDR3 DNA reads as TGTGCTAGTGGTATGAACTCATACGATGAGCAGTTCTTC. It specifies CASGMNSYDEQFF.